Presented here are 5 T cell receptor beta chains from one specimen sequenced in a study of OX40 agonist ivuxolimab in advanced cancers. The table came from immunoSEQ multiplex PCR; TCRdb's copy has only in-frame clones and leaves some out. The sample lists about 78,000 clones, 70% to 85% occurring once. Material: CD4+ or CD8+ T cells sorted from blood, obtained in a trial of the OX40 agonist ivuxolimab. The receptors derive from an adult with an advanced solid tumor such as melanoma, head and neck, liver or kidney cancer.

The rearrangement joins TRBV6-1 to TRBJ2-7; a weak D match, TRBD1 (6 bases). From germline, CDR1 is MNHNS and CDR2 SASEGT. V dropped 2 bases and J dropped 2 bases, with 16 bases sitting between them. This CDR3 is 16 amino acids long. This chain's CDR3 is CASSEFSGTSTYEQYF. The CDR3 DNA sequence: TGTGCCAGCAGTGAATTTTCAGGGACAAGTACCTACGAGCAGTACTTC.

The gene calls are TRBV6-1 and TRBJ1-5, with a tentative D call TRBD1 (6 bases). V lost 6 bases to trimming and J lost 8 bases, with 14 bases between them. Germline V gene sequence: CDR1 MNHNS, CDR2 SASEGT. CDR3 length: 13 residues. CDR3 loop: CASSYDRREPQHF. The CDR3 nucleotides read TGTGCCAGCAGCTACGACAGGAGGGAGCCCCAGCATTTT.

The V call is TRBV6-5, the J call TRBJ2-7; tentatively, D is TRBD1 (6 bases). V lost 6 bases, J lost 2 bases, and 11 bases lay in between. Germline CDR1 MNHEY, CDR2 SVGAGI. CDR3 size: 13 residues. The CDR3 DNA follows: TGTGCCAGCAGAAGAGGACAGCCCTACGAGCAGTACTTC. This sequence encodes CASRRGQPYEQYF.

The rearrangement links TRBV7-2 to TRBJ2-1; perhaps TRBD2 as D (5 bases). Per the germline V gene, CDR1 is SGHTA and CDR2 is FQGNSA. Trimming took off 1 base at V and 4 bases at J, with 14 bases between the two ends. The CDR3 has 16 residues. The CDR3 DNA reads TGTGCCAGCAGCTTAGACGCGGCTAGCCGATACAATGAGCAGTTCTTC. It specifies CASSLDAASRYNEQFF.

The chain is built from TRBV19 and TRBJ1-2; D uncertain. Germline V gives CDR1 LNHDA, CDR2 SQIVND (reference sequence). Trimming stripped 4 bases from V and 2 bases from J, with 14 bases between. The CDR3 length is 15 residues. CDR3 protein: CASSRPREGNYGYTF. The CDR3 DNA reads TGTGCCAGTAGTAGGCCGCGAGAAGGAAACTATGGCTACACCTTC.